This T cell receptor (beta chain) was observed in a study of T cell responses to AZD1222 COVID-19 vaccine. Whole-study findings and limits: White British people made up most donors, females outnumbered males, and clonal diversity was possibly underestimated.

This clone appeared a few times. Its antigen is unidentified. Here immunoSEQ multiplex PCR was the method, and the copy in TCRdb shows in-frame clones only, minus some. Of some 130,000 clones in the sample, 90% were seen once. V lost 1 base to trimming and J lost 4 bases; unmatched junction nucleotides: 8. The germline CDR1 and CDR2 sequences are LGHNA and YNFKEQ. This CDR3 contains 17 residues. The clonotype originates from an adult in good health. V and J are TRBV4-2 and TRBJ1-1; 11 bases agree with TRBD1. Material: peripheral blood, obtained on day 0 of AZD1222 vaccination. In DNA form, the CDR3 reads TGTGCCAGCAGCCAAGCCGGGACAGGGGGTAGGACCACTGAAGCTTTCTTT. The encoded protein is CASSQAGTGGRTTEAFF.